Listed below are T cell receptor beta chains from one sample, sequenced in a study of blood T cell repertoires in COVID-19. TCRdb's copy holds only in-frame clones and misses some; the assay was immunoSEQ multiplex PCR. The data hold over 55,000 clones, with approximately 85% observed a single time. Sequences were obtained from peripheral blood. These TCRs come from a human donor in a cohort sampled during active COVID-19. CDR3s include the opening cysteine and the closing phenylalanine or tryptophan. The size of a clone is reported for some rows only, either as once, few or many, or as a class for expanded clones.

J: TRBJ2-3
size: -
V: TRBV27
CDR3: CASSSLGDTQYF

J: TRBJ2-5
size: once
V: TRBV15
CDR3: CATSRTPGQNQETQYF

J: TRBJ1-1
size: -
V: TRBV7-9
CDR3: CASSSHRSGTEAFF

J: TRBJ1-1
size: -
V: TRBV9
CDR3: CASSLTGAGEAFF

J: TRBJ2-2
size: -
V: TRBV27
CDR3: CASTFFGGLVLTTGELFF

J: TRBJ2-5
size: -
V: TRBV6-2/TRBV6-3
CDR3: CASSYSSSRKTQYF

J: TRBJ2-2
size: -
V: TRBV4-1
CDR3: CASSRTGPGELFF

J: TRBJ1-5
size: -
V: TRBV7-2
CDR3: CASSLDRGVQPQHF

J: TRBJ1-2
size: -
V: TRBV6-5
CDR3: CASSPAGDGYTF

J: TRBJ1-6
size: -
V: TRBV6-5
CDR3: CASSYGAWFNSPLHF

J: TRBJ2-2
size: once
V: TRBV30
CDR3: CAWVSAGGPAGELFF

J: TRBJ2-2
size: -
V: TRBV4-1
CDR3: CASSQEGLAARGTGELFF

J: TRBJ1-2
size: -
V: TRBV27
CDR3: CASSPVPGGTNYGYTF

J: TRBJ2-2
size: -
V: TRBV6-6
CDR3: CASKRTGRNTGELFF

J: TRBJ2-1
size: -
V: TRBV9
CDR3: CASTGTSGNEQFF

J: TRBJ1-1
size: once
V: TRBV5-1
CDR3: CASSLKSPELDTEAFF

J: TRBJ2-3
size: -
V: TRBV4-3
CDR3: CASSQDGAGTDTQYF

J: TRBJ2-2
size: -
V: TRBV7-9
CDR3: CASSPPTSGSGSGELFF

J: TRBJ1-2
size: -
V: TRBV7-9
CDR3: CASSLPGQGGGYTF

J: TRBJ2-1
size: -
V: TRBV9
CDR3: CASSTMTSFNEQFF

J: TRBJ2-7
size: -
V: TRBV11-2
CDR3: CASSLESALAGVEYYEQYF

J: TRBJ2-7
size: -
V: TRBV19
CDR3: CASSIWTGVGEQYF

J: TRBJ2-5
size: -
V: TRBV14
CDR3: CASSRRDYPPGTQYF

J: TRBJ1-5
size: few
V: TRBV6-5
CDR3: CASSRQGRVNQPQHF

J: TRBJ2-7
size: few
V: TRBV9
CDR3: CASSVDGTGRYEQYF

J: TRBJ2-3
size: once
V: TRBV27
CDR3: CASSPDRVNGDTQYF

J: TRBJ1-2
size: -
V: TRBV3-1/TRBV3-2
CDR3: CASSQGPQGTNYGYTF